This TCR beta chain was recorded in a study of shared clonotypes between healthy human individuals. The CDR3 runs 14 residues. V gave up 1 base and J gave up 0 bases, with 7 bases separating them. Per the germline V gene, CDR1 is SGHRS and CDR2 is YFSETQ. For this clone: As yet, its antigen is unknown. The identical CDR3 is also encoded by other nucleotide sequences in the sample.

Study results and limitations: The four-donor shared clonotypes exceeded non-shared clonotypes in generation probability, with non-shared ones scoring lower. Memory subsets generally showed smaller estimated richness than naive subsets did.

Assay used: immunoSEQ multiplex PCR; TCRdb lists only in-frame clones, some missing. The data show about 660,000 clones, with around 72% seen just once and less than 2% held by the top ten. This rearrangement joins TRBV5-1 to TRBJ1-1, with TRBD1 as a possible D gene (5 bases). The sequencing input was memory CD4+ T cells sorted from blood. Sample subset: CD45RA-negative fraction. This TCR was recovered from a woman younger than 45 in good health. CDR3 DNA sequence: TGCGCCAGCAGCTTGCAGGGCATGAACACTGAAGCTTTCTTT. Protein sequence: CASSLQGMNTEAFF.